The 5 T cell receptor beta chains below come from one sample, sequenced in a study of blood T cell repertoires in COVID-19. TCRdb's copy holds only in-frame clones and misses some; the assay was immunoSEQ multiplex PCR. The data contain roughly 250,000 clones, 80% to 90% of them seen just once; the ten biggest clones take up about 1%. The sequencing input was PBMCs or T cells enriched from blood (not recorded which). The receptor set was obtained from a man between 50 and 59 years old who had been exposed to COVID-19.

The rearrangement links TRBV2 to TRBJ1-1; no firm D call. Germline V CDR1 and CDR2: SNHLY, FYNNEI. The V end lost 4 bases, the J end lost 2 bases, and 8 bases lay between the germline ends. This CDR3 comprises 13 residues. In DNA, the CDR3 is TGTGCCAGCAGTGTAGATCCCAACACTGAAGCTTTCTTT. Translation gives CASSVDPNTEAFF.

This clone appeared once. Distinct nucleotide sequences in the sample also encode this CDR3. V and J are TRBV18 and TRBJ2-6, with 9 bases identical to TRBD1. V lost 3 bases and J lost 0; bases outside the gene matches: 3. The CDR3 has 17 residues. Germline V gives CDR1 KGHSH, CDR2 LQKENI. The CDR3: CASSPGQGSSGANVLTF. The CDR3 nucleotides are TGTGCCAGCTCACCCGGACAGGGGAGCTCTGGGGCCAACGTCCTGACTTTC.

The genes are TRBV19 and TRBJ2-5; the D gene is possibly TRBD2 (5 bases). CDR1 is LNHDA and CDR2 is SQIVND in the germline V gene (reference sequence). Trimming took 5 bases from V and 5 from J, leaving 21 bases between them. The CDR3 loop spans 16 amino acids. The CDR3 region has the DNA TGTGCCAGTAGTGGTAAAGGACTCCTGCCGCGGGAGACCCAGTACTTC. Residues: CASSGKGLLPRETQYF.

The rearrangement links TRBV5-1 to TRBJ2-1; TRBD1 might be the D (6 bases). The CDR3 contains 15 residues. Germline CDR1 reads SGHRS; CDR2 reads YFSETQ. Trimming removed 6 bases at V and 2 bases at J, with 15 bases between. This CDR3 is CASTLTGNPYNEQFF. In DNA, the CDR3 is TGCGCCAGCACTTTAACAGGGAACCCCTACAATGAGCAGTTCTTC.

V gene TRBV27 combines with J gene TRBJ1-5; TRBD1 is a possible D gene (5 bases). V lost 4 bases and J 4 bases, leaving 8 bases between the germline ends. Per the germline V gene, CDR1 is MNHEY and CDR2 is SMNVEV (reference sequence). The CDR3 has 13 residues. DNA of the CDR3: TGTGCCAGCAGTTGGACACAAAATCAGCCCCAGCATTTT. Translated: CASSWTQNQPQHF.